The present entry profiles one T cell receptor (beta chain) with its context. Each participant's cohort was designated according to participant-reported clinical history. Donors in Cohort 3 who had recovered were those with two negative PCRs, healthcare professional clearance, or resolution of their symptoms. The CDR3 loop spans 16 amino acids. Trimming at V came to 3 bases and at J to 3 bases, leaving 12 bases not matched to a gene. Germline V CDR1 and CDR2: SGHDT, YYEEEE. The entry originates in a study of blood T cell repertoires in COVID-19. Across the whole study: Samples came from the United States, Italy and Spain, spanning acute and convalescent COVID-19.

Per the original data handling: Amplification with reference gene primers provided the estimates of nucleated cell counts. TCRdb's table, derived via immunoSEQ multiplex PCR, lists solely in-frame clones and lacks some. The V and J calls and clone size are taken from that table; D and trimming were inferred from the DNA. The repertoire holds fewer than 400,000 clones, with 70% to 90% as singletons. The chain combines TRBV5-6 with TRBJ2-7, with 7 positions matching TRBD1. This receptor was identified in a young man who had recovered from COVID-19. The sequenced sample consisted of PBMCs or T cells enriched from blood (not recorded which). Here the CDR3 reads CASSSLRDRGLYEQYF. DNA of the CDR3: TGTGCCAGCAGCTCCTTACGGGACAGAGGACTCTACGAGCAGTACTTC.